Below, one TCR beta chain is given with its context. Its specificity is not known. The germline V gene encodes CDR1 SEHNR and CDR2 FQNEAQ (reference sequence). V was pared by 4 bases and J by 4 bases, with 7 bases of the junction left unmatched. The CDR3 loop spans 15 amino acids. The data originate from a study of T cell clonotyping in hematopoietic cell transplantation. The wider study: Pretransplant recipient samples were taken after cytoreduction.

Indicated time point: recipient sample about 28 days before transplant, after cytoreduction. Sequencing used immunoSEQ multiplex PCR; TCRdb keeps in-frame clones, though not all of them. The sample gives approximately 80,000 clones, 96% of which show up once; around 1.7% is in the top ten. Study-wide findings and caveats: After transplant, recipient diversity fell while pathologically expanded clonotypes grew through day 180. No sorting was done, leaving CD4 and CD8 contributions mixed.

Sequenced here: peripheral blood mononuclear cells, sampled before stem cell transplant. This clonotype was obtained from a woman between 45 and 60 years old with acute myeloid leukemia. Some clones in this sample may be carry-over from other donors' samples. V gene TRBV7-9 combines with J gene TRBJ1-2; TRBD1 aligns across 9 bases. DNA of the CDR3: TGTGCCAGCAGCTATCCGGGGACAGGGTTCTATGGCTACACCTTC. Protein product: CASSYPGTGFYGYTF.